These T cell receptor beta chains were read from a single sample in a study. TCRdb redid the calling of the 5' RACE reads with MiXCR, one entry per CDR3 protein. The data show over 6,500 distinct CDR3 sequences, with 45% to 65% seen just once and around 3% held by the top ten. The material sequenced was naive CD4+ T cells sorted from a lymph node. Receptor source: a female donor with breast cancer. The conserved cysteine and the conserved F or W are not part of the CDR3 here.

V	J	CDR3
TRBV28	TRBJ1-5	ASRNSNSNQPQH
TRBV5-1	TRBJ2-5	ASSPRGLEETQY
TRBV20-1	TRBJ1-1	SALRGNSEAF
TRBV5-1	TRBJ2-2	ASSSLGPAGGRSGELF
TRBV7-9	TRBJ1-1	ASRFGTVNTEAF
TRBV12-3/TRBV12-4	TRBJ1-3	ASSSGQGAVGSGNTIY
TRBV12-3/TRBV12-4	TRBJ1-1	ASSLAGAGEAF
TRBV7-2	TRBJ1-5	ASSQDRNQPQH
TRBV20-1	TRBJ2-1	SASASSGGYNEQF
TRBV6-5	TRBJ2-7	ASSYSRGQGSYEQY
TRBV6-1	TRBJ1-3	ASSEPRLGPGNTIY
TRBV7-9	TRBJ1-1	ASSLPTGTGTTEAF
TRBV5-1	TRBJ1-2	ASSLTPGPRGGYT
TRBV20-1	TRBJ2-5	SARGTSGSSETQY
TRBV15	TRBJ2-3	ATSRVSGGPDTQY
TRBV7-2	TRBJ2-7	ASSSSNRVFDEQY
TRBV4-2	TRBJ2-5	ASSQGAIETQY
TRBV7-9	TRBJ2-1	ASSSGLAGVGEQF
TRBV7-6	TRBJ2-5	ASSLPGQGQETQY
TRBV10-1	TRBJ2-3	ASDYSTDTQY
TRBV7-2	TRBJ2-7	ASSLRQGAVEQY
TRBV20-1	TRBJ2-3	SAYEAGVTDTQY
TRBV7-6	TRBJ1-2	ASSPGTARNLLDGYT
TRBV5-1	TRBJ2-3	ASSLSLREDTQY
TRBV20-1	TRBJ2-7	SARDLSRDHYEQY
TRBV7-9	TRBJ2-5	ASSLAGGWQETQY
TRBV7-3	TRBJ2-6	ACSFPPHSGANVLT
TRBV5-1	TRBJ2-3	ASSGTTDTQY
TRBV12-3/TRBV12-4	TRBJ1-5	ASSLAGGREGRSQH
TRBV18	TRBJ2-3	ASSPLQGRTDTQY
TRBV5-4	TRBJ2-3	ASNSGTGVTDTQY
TRBV20-1	TRBJ2-2	SARNRNTGELF
TRBV3-1	TRBJ2-1	ASSQGHQSYNEQF
TRBV20-1	TRBJ2-1	SARRPGYQDNEQF
TRBV5-1	TRBJ2-7	ASSLEPRYPRRGSSYEQY
TRBV30	TRBJ2-2	AWSGGQNTGELF
TRBV4-1	TRBJ2-2	ASSQDARYPGELF
TRBV7-3	TRBJ1-5	ASSLDRNQPQH
TRBV7-3	TRBJ1-1	ASSSYLDTEAF
TRBV20-1	TRBJ1-5	SAEKTEYSNQPQH
TRBV7-6	TRBJ2-7	ASSPRLAGTYEQY
TRBV7-9	TRBJ2-2	ASSLAPGTSGGELS
TRBV7-6	TRBJ2-1	ASSPGTGGYNEQF
TRBV24-1	TRBJ1-5	ATRDLVPRGNSNQPQH
TRBV12-3/TRBV12-4	TRBJ1-1	ASSLVLGSPNTEAF
TRBV15	TRBJ1-3	ATSRDPSSGNTIY
TRBV2	TRBJ1-2	ASTQSGTSRYGYT
TRBV7-2	TRBJ2-5	ASSLVTAQETQY
TRBV7-3	TRBJ2-3	ASSFSGRTDTQY
TRBV7-6	TRBJ1-3	ASSSGPGSGNTIY
TRBV20-1	TRBJ2-1	SVIGDGRNEQF
TRBV29-1	TRBJ2-5	SVVLAGGQEAQY
TRBV10-2	TRBJ1-1	ASSEGGTEAF
TRBV7-6	TRBJ2-1	ASSPRLAGGPYNEQF